This T cell receptor beta chain was identified in a study of T-cell reconstitution after alpha-beta-depleted transplantation in children. General observations from the study: The main origin of T-cell counts and diversity one year after transplant was newly produced T cells. The high TCRbeta diversity at day 60 in some patients came from surviving recipient T cells and thymic progenitors. Reportedly, only several hundred clones from non-depleted graft cells drove alpha-beta T-cell counts at about two months.

Germline CDR1 MDHEN, CDR2 SYDVKM. Counting both end residues, the CDR3 totals 13 amino acids. This clonotype has a handful of counts. Antigen: not known. It is unclear where the CDR3 begins or ends on the DNA, so no DNA is shown, and the CDR3 is as TCRdb lists it. TCRbeta library construction was performed incorporating unique molecular identifiers. One entry per CDR3 protein, called by TCRdb with MiXCR from the PCR reads. The data contain about 300,000 distinct CDR3 sequences, roughly a tenth of them seen just once; the ten biggest clones take up 7.5%. The starting material was PBMCs, obtained before TCRalphabeta/CD19-depleted stem cell transplant. The TCR originated in a boy younger than two with acute myeloid leukemia, due to receive a stem cell transplant. The V and J genes are TRBV28 and TRBJ2-1; TRBD2 reflects the table's D call only, with no check against the DNA. The CDR3 protein is CASSSSGREVPFF.